This T cell receptor (beta chain) comes out of a study of PD-L1 blockade in urothelial cancer. Turning to the study itself: Patients with male sex and bladder-origin urothelial cancer accounted for about 85% of the roughly 29 enrolled.

There are 13 residues in the CDR3. V trimming: 3 bases; J trimming: 4 bases; junction bases outside the gene matches: 2. In germline, CDR1 is SGHRS, CDR2 YFSETQ. The time point denotes: pretreatment peripheral blood. This clone was observed a handful of times. Other nucleotide sequences in the sample specify the same CDR3. Assay: immunoSEQ multiplex PCR; the TCRdb copy retains only in-frame clones and omits some. The profile shows 85,000 to 100,000 clones, around nine tenths of them singletons. This material consisted of PBMCs, taken around atezolizumab (anti-PD-L1) treatment. This TCR was recovered from a man in his 60s with urothelial cancer. This chain connects TRBV5-1 to TRBJ2-5; 8 bases line up with TRBD1. The CDR3 nucleotides read TGCGCCAGCAGCTCCGACAGGGGAGAGACCCAGTACTTC. This encodes CASSSDRGETQYF.